The 30 T cell receptor beta chains in this list originate from one sample, sequenced in a study of CD8+CD57+ T cells in acquired aplastic anemia. For CDR3 and TCR beta VDJ profiling, genomic DNA was the template used. TCRdb re-derived calls from the reads in MiXCR, one entry per CDR3 protein. Of roughly 150,000 distinct CDR3 sequences in the sample, just under 45% were seen once. The sequenced sample consisted of sorted CD4+, CD8+, or CD8+CD57+ T cells (not recorded which) from PBMCs. The receptors here all came from a human donor in good health.

The CDR3 DNA follows: TGTGCCACACCGGGACACCTCTCCTACGAGCAGTACTTC. Amino acid sequence: CATPGHLSYEQYF. V usage is TRBV24-1 and J usage is TRBJ2-7; tentatively, D is TRBD1 (6 bases). The CDR3 has 13 residues. V lost 10 bases to trimming and J lost 0 bases, with 12 bases between them. Germline V gene data show CDR1 as KGHDR and CDR2 as SFDVKD.

V is TRBV24-1 and J is TRBJ2-3; D unresolved. This CDR3 region has 15 residues. Trimming pared 0 bases from V and 4 bases from J, leaving 10 bases between. Germline V CDR1 and CDR2: KGHDR, SFDVKD. For the CDR3, the DNA is TGTGCCACCAGTGATTTGTTACTTAACCCAGATACGCAGTATTTT. It yields the protein CATSDLLLNPDTQYF.

This clonotype was found many times. The chain joins TRBV2 to TRBJ2-1; a weak D match, TRBD2 (5 bases). This CDR3 is 13 amino acids long. In germline, CDR1 is SNHLY, CDR2 FYNNEI. V was shortened by 8 bases and J by 5 bases, with 13 bases between the two germline ends. The CDR3: CASEWAGNNEQFF. CDR3 DNA: TGTGCCAGCGAGTGGGCGGGCAACAATGAGCAGTTCTTC.

The CDR3 sequence: CASSVESRALDGYTF. The DNA of the CDR3 is TGTGCCAGCAGCGTAGAATCCCGGGCTTTGGACGGCTACACCTTC. V is TRBV2 and J is TRBJ1-2; D is uncertain. The CDR3 is made up of 15 amino acids. Trimming stripped 6 bases from V and 8 bases from J, with 22 bases between. CDR1 and CDR2 from the germline V gene are SNHLY and FYNNEI.

This rearrangement joins TRBV5-8 to TRBJ1-6; D not certain. Germline lookup yields CDR1 SGHTS and CDR2 YDEGEE. The CDR3 has 12 amino acids. V was cut by 2 bases and J by 7 bases, with 4 bases left in between. The CDR3 here is CASSFMNSPLHF. CDR3 sequence (DNA): TGTGCCAGCAGCTTCATGAATTCACCCCTCCACTTT.

The rearrangement links TRBV19 to TRBJ1-2; perhaps TRBD1 as D (5 bases). Germline-derived CDR1 and CDR2 are LNHDA and SQIVND (reference sequence). V gave up 3 bases and J gave up 2 bases, with 10 bases separating them. The CDR3 contains 14 residues. CDR3 residues: CASSMGTVNYGYTF. The CDR3 DNA follows: TGTGCCAGTAGTATGGGGACGGTAAACTATGGCTACACCTTC.

A remark on this clonotype: The junction and the germline gene differ at one end; a read error may be behind it. The chain combines TRBV4-1 with TRBJ1-1; no definite D call. The CDR3 consists of 15 residues. Germline CDR1 is MGHRA and CDR2 is YSYEKL. Here the CDR3 DNA reads TGCGCCAGCAGACAAGAAGACACTGCGGGGTTTGAAGCTTTCTTT. This translates into CASRQEDTAGFEAFF.

This clonotype was detected many times. This rearrangement joins TRBV19 to TRBJ1-5; D might be TRBD1 (5 bases). The CDR3 is 17 residues long. Germline V CDR1 and CDR2: LNHDA, SQIVND (reference sequence). Trimming shortened V by 4 bases and J by 0 bases, and 16 bases separated the two germline ends. As DNA, the CDR3 is TGTGCCAGTAGTACAAGCCCGGGACGGTATAGCAATCAGCCCCAGCATTTT. The encoded protein is CASSTSPGRYSNQPQHF.

Many counts were recorded for this clonotype. The V and J genes are TRBV6-1 and TRBJ1-1, with D maybe TRBD1 (5 bases). V lost 5 bases to trimming and J lost 1 base, with 14 bases between them. Germline CDR1 reads MNHNS; CDR2 reads SASEGT. The CDR3 sequence is 15 residues long. The CDR3 sequence: CASSQGTLGNTEAFF. The CDR3 DNA reads TGTGCCAGCAGTCAAGGGACGCTGGGGAACACTGAAGCTTTCTTT.

This clonotype was detected only a few times. This chain connects TRBV7-3 to TRBJ1-4; D is ambiguous. CDR3 length: 13 amino acids. Germline V gene sequence: CDR1 SGHTA, CDR2 FQGTGA. The V gene lost 2 bases and the J gene lost 0 bases, with 1 base spanning the gap. The CDR3 protein is CASSLSTNEKLFF. The DNA for the CDR3 is TGTGCCAGCAGCTTATCAACTAATGAAAAACTGTTTTTT.

There are many counts of this clonotype. The chain is built from TRBV15 and TRBJ2-5; TRBD2 aligns across 8 bases. CDR1 LNHNV and CDR2 YYDKDF come from the germline V gene (reference sequence). The trim removed 5 bases at V and 4 bases at J, leaving 6 bases unmatched. There are 14 residues in the CDR3. Here the CDR3 reads CATSLRGGRETQYF. The CDR3 DNA reads TGTGCCACCAGCCTCCGCGGGGGGAGAGAGACCCAGTACTTC.

The CDR3 DNA sequence: TGTGCCAGCACCATAAGAGGGAGGACTGAAGCTTTCTTT. Encoded protein: CASTIRGRTEAFF. The V gene is TRBV12-3 or TRBV12-4, the J gene TRBJ1-1; D ambiguous. Trimming removed 7 bases at V and 5 bases at J, with 14 bases between. The CDR3 is 13 residues long.

Remarks on this clonotype: A much larger clone lies a single base off, so this may be a read error. This chain links TRBV4-1 with TRBJ1-6; D might be TRBD1 (5 bases). The V end lost 0 bases, the J end lost 8 bases, and 14 bases lay between the germline ends. The germline gives CDR1 MGHRA, CDR2 YSYEKL. This CDR3 has 16 residues. The DNA of the CDR3 is TGCGCCAGCAGCCAAGATAGCAACAGGTCATATTCACCCCTCCACTTT. Protein sequence: CASSQDSNRSYSPLHF.

This clonotype was seen repeatedly, ten times or more. The rearrangement links TRBV6-1 to TRBJ1-1; maybe TRBD1 (5 bases). This CDR3 region has 13 residues. The germline V gene encodes CDR1 MNHNS and CDR2 SASEGT. Between the trimmed V and J ends, which lost 6 bases and 11 bases, there was a span of 19 bases. In DNA form, the CDR3 reads TGTGCCAGCAGGTCACGGGACCACGGCGGCGCTTTCTTT. Translated: CASRSRDHGGAFF.

This clonotype was counted many times. This chain uses TRBV2 with TRBJ1-1; D uncertain. CDR3 length: 12 residues. The germline gives CDR1 SNHLY, CDR2 FYNNEI. Trimming removed 6 bases from V and 4 bases from J, with 9 bases in between. In DNA, the CDR3 is TGTGCCAGCAGCTTAGACACCACTGAAGCTTTCTTT. This translates into CASSLDTTEAFF. The full variable domain, rest sourced from reference TRBV2 and TRBJ1-1, is EPEVTQTPSHQVTQMGQEVILRCVPISNHLYFYWYRQILGQKVEFLVSFYNNEISEKSEIFDDQFSVERPDGSNFTLKIRSTKLEDSAMYFCASSLDTTEAFFGQGTRLTVV.

This clonotype was counted many times. The J gene is TRBJ2-3, the V gene TRBV5-1; 15 bases agree with TRBD2. The germline CDR1 and CDR2 sequences are SGHRS and YFSETQ. V dropped 4 bases and J dropped 1; count of bases not matched to a gene: 7. The CDR3 consists of 18 residues. The CDR3 sequence is CASSRTSGRAVGTDTQYF. CDR3 nucleotides: TGCGCCAGCAGCAGGACTAGCGGGAGGGCCGTTGGCACAGATACGCAGTATTTT.

This chain connects TRBV10-3 to TRBJ1-2, with D unresolved. Germline loops: CDR1 ENHRY, CDR2 SYGVKD. This CDR3 comprises 15 residues. V shed 0 bases and J shed 2 bases, with 10 bases lying between them. For the CDR3, the DNA is TGTGCCATCAGTGAGTCCTACGGAGGGAACTATGGCTACACCTTC. Its protein product is CAISESYGGNYGYTF.

The chain has TRBV15 and TRBJ1-5, with D possibly TRBD1 on 5 matching bases. The length of the CDR3 is 16 residues. V dropped 3 bases and J dropped 0 bases, with 12 bases sitting between them. The germline gives CDR1 LNHNV, CDR2 YYDKDF (reference sequence). CDR3 amino acids: CATSSLQENSNQPQHF. The CDR3 DNA follows: TGTGCCACCAGCAGCCTACAGGAGAATAGCAATCAGCCCCAGCATTTT.

The chain is built from TRBV6-4 and TRBJ2-1; possibly TRBD2 for D (5 bases). Trimming removed 6 bases at V and 5 bases at J, with 11 bases between. Per germline, CDR1 MRHNA and CDR2 SNTAGT. The CDR3 covers 13 residues. CDR3: CASRSGVNNEQFF. The CDR3 DNA is TGTGCCAGCAGGAGCGGCGTAAACAATGAGCAGTTCTTC.

This clonotype was recorded at least ten times. This chain links TRBV7-9 with TRBJ2-1, with 8 nucleotides matching TRBD1. The CDR3 is 15 residues long. The germline V gene has CDR1 SEHNR and CDR2 FQNEAQ (reference sequence). With 1 base clipped from V and 3 bases from J, the junction kept 2 bases outside the gene matches. CDR3 in DNA: TGTGCCAGCAGCTTAGGGACAGGGATCTACAATGAGCAGTTCTTC. It translates to CASSLGTGIYNEQFF.

The chain employs TRBV12-3 or TRBV12-4 and TRBJ2-1; D not resolved. The length of the CDR3 is 11 residues. Trimming left V 6 bases short and J 8 bases short, with 8 bases between. Here the CDR3 DNA reads TGTGCCAGCAGAGTTAGGGATGAGCAGTTCTTC. This codes for CASRVRDEQFF.

The rearrangement joins TRBV5-1 to TRBJ2-3; 7 bases are a match to TRBD1. Germline V gene data show CDR1 as SGHRS and CDR2 as YFSETQ. CDR3 size: 16 residues. With 3 bases clipped from V and 0 bases from J, the junction kept 7 bases outside the gene matches. The CDR3: CASSSDRIFSTDTQYF. The CDR3 DNA is TGCGCCAGCAGCTCGGACAGGATATTTAGCACAGATACGCAGTATTTT.

The rearrangement uses TRBV15 and TRBJ2-7; D is possibly TRBD1 (6 bases). The V end was cut by 3 bases, the J end by 1 base, with 10 bases between. This CDR3 is 14 amino acids long. Germline CDR1 is LNHNV and CDR2 is YYDKDF (reference sequence). In DNA, the CDR3 is TGTGCCACCAGCAGCTCCGGACAGTCCTACGAGCAGTACTTC. This codes for CATSSSGQSYEQYF.

This clonotype was detected ten times or more. J is TRBJ1-6 and V is TRBV7-2, with D unresolved. Trimming took 5 bases from V and 7 from J, leaving 18 bases between them. The germline V gene encodes CDR1 SGHTA and CDR2 FQGNSA. There are 16 residues in the CDR3. CDR3 coding DNA: TGTGCCAGCAGCATCGTAGCCCAGGTTGAGAATTCACCCCTCCACTTT. It is translated as CASSIVAQVENSPLHF.

This rearrangement joins TRBV4-2 to TRBJ2-3; D is unclear. The CDR3 spans 15 residues. Trimming took 4 bases from V and 4 from J, leaving 15 bases between them. Germline values: CDR1 LGHNA, CDR2 YNFKEQ. CDR3: CASSPQGYTSDTQYF. The CDR3 nucleotides read TGTGCCAGCAGCCCTCAAGGATACACTTCAGATACGCAGTATTTT.

This clonotype has at least ten counts. This rearrangement joins TRBV20-1 to TRBJ1-1; 11 bases agree with TRBD1. The length of the CDR3 is 14 residues. CDR1 is DFQATT, CDR2 SNEGSKA, per germline (reference sequence). V gave up 1 base and J gave up 5 bases; unmatched junction bases: 3. The CDR3 DNA follows: TGCAGTGCTAGAGTGGGGACAGGGGGGACTGAAGCTTTCTTT. It codes for CSARVGTGGTEAFF.

The table lists this clonotype with many counts. The rearrangement uses TRBV29-1 and TRBJ2-7; TRBD2 agrees at 8 bases. Trimming cost V 1 base and J 6 bases; bases outside gene matches: 8. This CDR3 comprises 14 residues. The germline CDR1 and CDR2 sequences are SQVTM and ANQGSEA. CDR3 loop: CSVEGTRAGGEQYF. The CDR3 DNA is TGCAGCGTTGAAGGGACGAGGGCGGGAGGCGAGCAGTACTTC.

Points on this clonotype: One end of the junction is discordant with germline, which a read error may explain. The rearrangement joins TRBV7-3 to TRBJ1-2, with 7 bases fitting TRBD1. The CDR3 has 16 residues. The germline V gene encodes CDR1 SGHTA and CDR2 FQGTGA. Here the CDR3 DNA reads TGTGCCAGCAGCCAAGATAGGGACAGATTCGACTATGGCCACACCTTC. Amino acid sequence: CASSQDRDRFDYGHTF. Full variable domain (missing parts from reference TRBV7-3 and TRBJ1-2): GAGVSQTPSNKVTEKGKYVELRCDPISGHTALYWYRQSLGQGPEFLIYFQGTGAADDSGLPNDRFFAVRPEGSVSTLKIQRTERGDSAVYLCASSQDRDRFDYGHTFGSGTRLTVV.

This chain joins TRBV7-2 and TRBJ1-5; tentatively, D is TRBD1 (5 bases). The CDR3 totals 13 residues. Trimming pared 4 bases from V and 7 bases from J, leaving 11 bases between. Per germline, CDR1 SGHTA and CDR2 FQGNSA. CDR3 loop: CASSWGVGQPQHF. DNA of the CDR3: TGTGCCAGCAGCTGGGGGGTTGGCCAGCCCCAGCATTTT.

The sample holds many counts of this clonotype. The chain recombines TRBV12-3 or TRBV12-4 with TRBJ1-1; no definite D call. This CDR3 spans 14 amino acids. Trimming shortened V by 6 bases and J by 1 base, and 12 bases separated the two germline ends. The CDR3 region is CASSQRTGNTEAFF. The CDR3, as DNA: TGTGCCAGCAGCCAAAGGACGGGGAACACTGAAGCTTTCTTT.